One sample yielded the 25 T cell receptor beta chains listed below, sequenced in a study of shared clonotypes between healthy human individuals. Assay used: immunoSEQ multiplex PCR; TCRdb lists only in-frame clones, some missing. This table holds hundreds of thousands of clones, around 67% found once. Sequenced sample: memory CD4+ T cells sorted from blood. Subset described: CD45RA-negative fraction. The source is a man aged 25 to 40 in good health.

This clone has a count of ten or more. The genes are TRBV6-1 and TRBJ1-4; D gene ambiguous. Trimming took 0 bases from V and 8 from J, leaving 10 bases between them. The germline V gene encodes CDR1 MNHNS and CDR2 SASEGT. The CDR3 loop spans 14 amino acids. CDR3: CASSEAGRLEKLFF. The CDR3 coding sequence is TGTGCCAGCAGTGAAGCCGGACGCTTGGAAAAACTGTTTTTT.

As regards this clone: This specimen includes other DNA sequences encoding the same CDR3. The chain has TRBV7-2 and TRBJ2-7, with 10 bases fitting TRBD2. Germline V gene lookup returns CDR1 SGHTA and CDR2 FQGNSA. The CDR3 has 15 amino acids. V lost 2 bases and J lost 3; bases outside the gene matches: 4. CDR3 protein: CASSLSLAGNYEQYF. The CDR3 DNA reads as TGTGCCAGCAGCTTATCACTAGCGGGGAACTACGAGCAGTACTTC.

The chain recombines TRBV7-2 with TRBJ1-2; 10 bases are a match to TRBD1. Germline CDR1 reads SGHTA; CDR2 reads FQGNSA. The CDR3 is made up of 14 amino acids. Unmatched junction bases numbered 0, after V lost 1 base and J lost 4 bases. The CDR3 region is CASSLGTGGYGYTF. CDR3 sequence (DNA): TGTGCCAGCAGCTTAGGGACAGGGGGCTATGGCTACACCTTC.

The chain recombines TRBV5-1 with TRBJ2-7; TRBD2 is a possible D gene (6 bases). Trimming removed 4 bases at V and 1 base at J, with 9 bases between. Germline CDR1 is SGHRS and CDR2 is YFSETQ. The CDR3 extends over 13 amino acids. As DNA, the CDR3 is TGCGCCAGCAGCCTGGCGGGGTCCTACGAGCAGTACTTC. It codes for CASSLAGSYEQYF.

The gene calls are TRBV10-2 and TRBJ1-5, with no clear D. The CDR3 contains 13 residues. V was clipped by 4 bases and J by 3 bases, with 7 bases between them. Germline V gene sequence: CDR1 WSHSY, CDR2 SAAADI. CDR3 nucleotides: TGCGCCAGCAGTGTATCCTTCAATCAGCCCCAGCATTTT. Translation: CASSVSFNQPQHF.

This chain uses TRBV27 with TRBJ2-5, with TRBD1 matching over 7 bases. Trimming took 4 bases from V and 7 from J; bases not matched to a gene: 6. The CDR3 is 13 residues long. Germline values: CDR1 MNHEY, CDR2 SMNVEV (reference sequence). This CDR3 is CASSYDRVGTQYF. The DNA of the CDR3 is TGTGCCAGCAGTTATGACAGGGTTGGGACCCAGTACTTC.

The J gene is TRBJ1-5, the V gene TRBV28, with 10 bases matching TRBD1. From germline, CDR1 is MDHEN and CDR2 SYDVKM. The ends lost 7 bases at V and 11 bases at J; junction bases unmatched: 11. The CDR3 has 14 residues. CDR3 coding DNA: TGTGCCAGCAATCTCCGGGACAGGGGTACTACCCAGCATTTT. Protein: CASNLRDRGTTQHF. The whole variable domain, remainder taken from reference TRBV28 and TRBJ1-5, is DVKVTQSSRYLVKRTGEKVFLECVQDMDHENMFWYRQDPGLGLRLIYFSYDVKMKEKGDIPEGYSVSREKKERFSLILESASTNQTSMYLCASNLRDRGTTQHFGDGTRLSIL.

V usage is TRBV28 and J usage is TRBJ1-1; 10 bases match TRBD1. Germline V gives CDR1 MDHEN, CDR2 SYDVKM. Losses at the gene ends were 8 bases for V and 6 bases for J; bases not matched to a gene: 9. The CDR3 covers 14 residues. The chain's CDR3 is CASPTGGEGSEAFF. DNA of the CDR3: TGTGCCAGCCCGACAGGGGGCGAGGGCTCTGAAGCTTTCTTT.

This clone has only a few counts. The chain employs TRBV19 and TRBJ2-6, with a possible D match to TRBD2 (6 bases). V lost 6 bases to trimming and J lost 2 bases, with 11 bases between them. The CDR3 spans 15 residues. Germline values: CDR1 LNHDA, CDR2 SQIVND (reference sequence). CDR3 sequence: CASRTSGAGANVLTF. Here the CDR3 DNA reads TGTGCCAGTAGAACCTCGGGAGCTGGGGCCAACGTCCTGACTTTC.

This clone was observed a few times. The chain has TRBV27 and TRBJ2-5; 7 bases align to TRBD1. Germline V gives CDR1 MNHEY, CDR2 SMNVEV (reference sequence). CDR3 length: 15 amino acids. V lost 5 bases and J lost 5; bases outside the gene matches: 11. In DNA, the CDR3 is TGTGCCAGCAGTCCCCTTTCAGGGGGTCGGGAGACCCAGTACTTC. It encodes CASSPLSGGRETQYF.

This clone was observed at least ten times. This chain uses TRBV5-1 with TRBJ1-1, with a possible D match to TRBD1 (6 bases). Trimming removed 4 bases from V and 7 bases from J, with 17 bases in between. Germline lookup yields CDR1 SGHRS and CDR2 YFSETQ. The CDR3 consists of 14 residues. The CDR3 is CASSARGDDGEAFF. For the CDR3, the DNA is TGCGCCAGCAGCGCTAGGGGGGACGATGGTGAAGCTTTCTTT.

This clone was counted once. The chain is built from TRBV29-1 and TRBJ2-7; 7 positions agree with TRBD1. From germline, CDR1 is SQVTM and CDR2 ANQGSEA. V dropped 2 bases and J dropped 5; count of bases not matched to a gene: 3. The CDR3 runs to 12 residues. The CDR3 sequence: CSVEKGADEQYF. The CDR3 region has the DNA TGCAGCGTTGAAAAGGGGGCTGACGAGCAGTACTTC.

The chain links TRBV18 to TRBJ2-3; D uncertain. The CDR3 extends over 14 amino acids. The V gene lost 8 bases and the J gene lost 6 bases, with 18 bases spanning the gap. Germline V gene lookup returns CDR1 KGHSH and CDR2 LQKENI. CDR3 in DNA: TGTGCCAGCCCACTTGGATCGAACCTGGATACGCAGTATTTT. This translates into CASPLGSNLDTQYF.

The chain combines TRBV7-2 with TRBJ2-5; no clear D gene. V gave up 1 base and J gave up 1 base, with 10 bases separating them. Germline values: CDR1 SGHTA, CDR2 FQGNSA. This CDR3 is 15 amino acids long. CDR3 DNA: TGTGCCAGCAGCTTAGACGGTCGGGCCCAAGAGACCCAGTACTTC. Its protein product is CASSLDGRAQETQYF.

The V gene is TRBV13, the J gene TRBJ1-1, with a weak D call TRBD1 (5 bases). With 5 bases removed from V and 1 base from J, the gap between germline ends came to 11 bases. The CDR3 is 14 residues long. CDR1 PRHDT and CDR2 FYEKMQ come from the germline V gene (reference sequence). For the CDR3, the DNA is TGTGCCAGCAGCCGTTGGGGCTCGAACACTGAAGCTTTCTTT. This sequence encodes CASSRWGSNTEAFF.

The V gene is TRBV7-8, the J gene TRBJ2-5; 8 positions match TRBD2. V lost 4 bases to trimming and J lost 5 bases; unmatched junction nucleotides: 6. Germline CDR1 and CDR2: SGHVS and FQNEAQ. The CDR3 extends over 14 amino acids. In nucleotides, the CDR3 is TGTGCCAGCAGCTACCCCAGCGGGAGTGAGACCCAGTACTTC. It specifies CASSYPSGSETQYF.

The gene calls are TRBV30 and TRBJ2-2, with a tentative D call TRBD2 (6 bases). The germline V gene encodes CDR1 GTSNPN and CDR2 SVGIG (reference sequence). V shed 4 bases and J shed 3 bases, with 9 bases lying between them. The CDR3 is 13 amino acids. CDR3 in DNA: TGTGCCTGGAAAGGGGAGGACACCGGGGAGCTGTTTTTT. Amino acid sequence: CAWKGEDTGELFF.

The V gene is TRBV9, the J gene TRBJ2-7, with D perhaps TRBD1 or TRBD2 (5 bases each). The V gene's germline CDR1 is SGDLS and CDR2 YYNGEE. Trimming took 3 bases from V and 0 from J, leaving 13 bases between them. This CDR3 is 15 amino acids long. CDR3 bases: TGTGCCAGCAGCGCCCGGGACGGACTCTCCTACGAGCAGTACTTC. This sequence encodes CASSARDGLSYEQYF.

The genes are TRBV19 and TRBJ2-4; D is undetermined. The CDR3 length is 18 residues. Germline CDR1 reads LNHDA; CDR2 reads SQIVND (reference sequence). V was pared by 3 bases and J by 0 bases, with 18 bases between. The CDR3 sequence is CASSIRNPLVTAKNIQYF. In DNA, the CDR3 is TGTGCCAGTAGTATCCGCAACCCATTAGTTACAGCCAAAAACATTCAGTACTTC.

This chain's CDR3 is CASSKGRGQGYEQYF. CDR3 nucleotide sequence: TGTGCCAGCAGCAAAGGAAGGGGACAGGGCTACGAGCAGTACTTC. The gene calls are TRBV21-1 and TRBJ2-7; TRBD1, the D gene given by the table, was not confirmed from the DNA. TRBV21-1 is a pseudogene locus. The CDR3 totals 15 residues.

This rearrangement joins TRBV7-2 to TRBJ2-5; D remains unclear. TRBJ2-7 explains the end of the DNA better; the J call may be wrong. Germline V gene data show CDR1 as SGHTA and CDR2 as FQGNSA. The CDR3 runs 15 residues. The CDR3 loop reads CASSLEFWRNYEQYF. The CDR3 DNA follows: TGTGCCAGCAGCTTAGAGTTTTGGAGAAACTACGAGCAGTACTTC.

This clone is a singleton in its sample. The CDR3 sequence is CSARGGAYNEQFF. CDR3 nucleotides: TGCAGCGCTCGTGGGGGGGCCTACAATGAGCAGTTCTTC. This sequence joins TRBV29-1 and TRBJ2-1, with 7 bases matching TRBD2. The germline V gene has CDR1 SQVTM and CDR2 ANQGSEA. V lost 7 bases to trimming and J lost 2 bases; unmatched junction nucleotides: 5. The CDR3 extends over 13 amino acids.

V is TRBV2 and J is TRBJ1-3, with a possible D match to TRBD1 (6 bases). V lost 5 bases and J lost 0, with 11 bases in between. The CDR3 sequence is 15 residues long. From germline, CDR1 is SNHLY and CDR2 FYNNEI. The CDR3 here is CASSRGQLSGNTIYF. The DNA for the CDR3 is TGTGCCAGCAGTAGGGGACAACTCTCTGGAAACACCATATATTTT.

This chain uses TRBV6-1 with TRBJ1-5; the D is unclear. Germline V gene lookup returns CDR1 MNHNS and CDR2 SASEGT. This CDR3 contains 14 residues. V dropped 3 bases and J dropped 6 bases, with 12 bases sitting between them. The CDR3 sequence: CASSDSSTAQPQHF. The CDR3 nucleotides are TGTGCCAGCAGTGATAGCAGCACAGCTCAGCCCCAGCATTTT.

In nucleotides, the CDR3 is TGTGCCAGCATCGACGAGCAGTACTTC. Translated: CASIDEQYF. The chain has TRBV6-1 and TRBJ2-7, with unresolved D. Germline values: CDR1 MNHNS, CDR2 SASEGT. V was trimmed by 7 bases and J by 5 bases, leaving 3 bases between them. This CDR3 spans 9 amino acids.